This T cell receptor (beta chain) was retrieved from a study of blood T cell repertoires in COVID-19. About the research overall: Sources were T cells, B-cell-depleted T cells, or PBMCs; the material itself was cDNA or gDNA.

This CDR3 comprises 16 residues. Germline V gene lookup returns CDR1 LGHNA and CDR2 YNFKEQ. Trimming removed 0 bases from V and 3 bases from J; junction bases left unmatched: 4. This study enrolled people aged about 18 to 100 from roughly 22 US geographic areas. This table comes from immunoSEQ multiplex PCR, and its TCRdb copy is limited to in-frame clones, with some not included. In the table there are about 140,000 clones, less than 90% of which are singletons. The source is a man aged 40-55 years with acute COVID-19. The chain recombines TRBV4-2 with TRBJ2-3; 9 nucleotides line up with TRBD1. Source material: PBMCs or T cells enriched from blood (not recorded which). The CDR3 DNA follows: TGTGCCAGCAGCCAAGATCTTGGGACAGGGACAGATACGCAGTATTTT. Protein sequence: CASSQDLGTGTDTQYF.